The source of this T cell receptor beta chain is a study of blood T cell repertoires in COVID-19. Study summary: Sites in the United States, Italy and Spain provided acute and convalescent COVID-19 samples. In each case, the material was cDNA or gDNA derived from T cells, B-cell-depleted T cells, or PBMCs.

Germline assignment: CDR1 KGHSH and CDR2 LQKENI. V gave up 6 bases and J gave up 1 base, with 9 bases separating them. The CDR3 covers 13 residues. Here immunoSEQ multiplex PCR was the method, and the copy in TCRdb shows in-frame clones only, minus some. The sample has 320,000 or so clones; 85% are singletons. This chain connects TRBV18 to TRBJ1-1; D gene unclear. The sequenced sample was PBMCs or T cells enriched from blood (not recorded which). The receptor's source is a woman in her twenties or thirties who had been exposed to COVID-19. The CDR3: CASSIGENTEAFF. The CDR3 region has the DNA TGTGCCAGCTCCATCGGGGAGAACACTGAAGCTTTCTTT. The full variable domain, with the rest looked up from reference TRBV18 and TRBJ1-1, is NAGVMQNPRHLVRRRGQEARLRCSPMKGHSHVYWYRQLPEEGLKFMVYLQKENIIDESGMPKERFSAEFPKEGPSILRIQQVVRGDSAAYFCASSIGENTEAFFGQGTRLTVV.